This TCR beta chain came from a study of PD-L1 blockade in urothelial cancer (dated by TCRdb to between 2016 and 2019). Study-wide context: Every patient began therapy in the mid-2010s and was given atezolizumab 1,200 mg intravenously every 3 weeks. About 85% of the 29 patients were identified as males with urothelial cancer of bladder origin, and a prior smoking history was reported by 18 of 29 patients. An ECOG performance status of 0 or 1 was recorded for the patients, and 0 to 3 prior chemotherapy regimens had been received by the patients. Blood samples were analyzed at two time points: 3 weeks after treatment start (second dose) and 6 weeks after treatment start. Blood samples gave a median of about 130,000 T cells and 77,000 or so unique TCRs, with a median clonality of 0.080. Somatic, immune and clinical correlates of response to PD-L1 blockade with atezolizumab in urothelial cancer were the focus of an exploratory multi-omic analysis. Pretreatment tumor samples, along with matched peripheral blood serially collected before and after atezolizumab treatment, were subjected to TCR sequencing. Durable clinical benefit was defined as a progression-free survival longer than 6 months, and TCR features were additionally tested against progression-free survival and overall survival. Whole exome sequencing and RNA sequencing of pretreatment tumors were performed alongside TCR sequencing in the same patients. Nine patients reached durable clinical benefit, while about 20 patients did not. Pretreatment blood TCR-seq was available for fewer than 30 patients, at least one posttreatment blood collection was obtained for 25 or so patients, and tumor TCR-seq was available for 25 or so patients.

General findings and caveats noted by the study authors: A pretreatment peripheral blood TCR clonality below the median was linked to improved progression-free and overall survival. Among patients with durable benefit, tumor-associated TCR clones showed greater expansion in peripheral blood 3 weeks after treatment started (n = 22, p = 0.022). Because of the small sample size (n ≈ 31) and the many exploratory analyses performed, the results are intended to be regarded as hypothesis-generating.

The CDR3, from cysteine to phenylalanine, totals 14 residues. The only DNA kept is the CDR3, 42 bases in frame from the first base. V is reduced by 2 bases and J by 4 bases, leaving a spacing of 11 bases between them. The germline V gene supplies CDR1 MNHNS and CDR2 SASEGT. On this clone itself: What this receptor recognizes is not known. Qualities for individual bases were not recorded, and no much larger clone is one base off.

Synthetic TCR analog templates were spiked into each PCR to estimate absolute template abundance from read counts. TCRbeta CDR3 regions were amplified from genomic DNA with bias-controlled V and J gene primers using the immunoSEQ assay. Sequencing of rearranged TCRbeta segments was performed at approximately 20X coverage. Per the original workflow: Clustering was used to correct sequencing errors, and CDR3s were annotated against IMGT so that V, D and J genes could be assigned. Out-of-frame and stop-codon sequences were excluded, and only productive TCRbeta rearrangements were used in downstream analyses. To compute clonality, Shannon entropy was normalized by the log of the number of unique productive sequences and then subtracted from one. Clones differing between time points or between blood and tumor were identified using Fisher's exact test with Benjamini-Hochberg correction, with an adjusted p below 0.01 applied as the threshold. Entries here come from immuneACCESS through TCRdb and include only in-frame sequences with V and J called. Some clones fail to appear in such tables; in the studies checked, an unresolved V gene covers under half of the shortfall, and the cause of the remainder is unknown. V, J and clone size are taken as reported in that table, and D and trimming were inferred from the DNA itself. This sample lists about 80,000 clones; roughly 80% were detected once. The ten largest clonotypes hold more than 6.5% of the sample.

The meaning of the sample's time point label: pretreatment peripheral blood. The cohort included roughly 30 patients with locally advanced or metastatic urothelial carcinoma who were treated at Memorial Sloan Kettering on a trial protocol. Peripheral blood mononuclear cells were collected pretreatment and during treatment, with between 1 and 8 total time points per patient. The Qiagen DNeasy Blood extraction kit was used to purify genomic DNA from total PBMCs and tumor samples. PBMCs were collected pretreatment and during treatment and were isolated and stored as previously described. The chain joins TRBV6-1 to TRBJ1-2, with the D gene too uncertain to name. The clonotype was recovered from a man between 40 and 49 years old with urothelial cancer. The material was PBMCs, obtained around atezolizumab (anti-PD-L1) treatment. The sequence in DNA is TGTGCCAGCAGTGAACGGCAGACTATCTATGGCTACACCTTC. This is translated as CASSERQTIYGYTF.